Shown below are 26 T cell receptor beta chains from a single sample sequenced in a study of T cells expressing NK-cell markers. With the 5' RACE reads reprocessed, TCRdb shows one record per CDR3 protein and no DNA. The sample data list some 340,000 distinct CDR3 sequences. Sequenced input: blood T cells: a sorted CD56 or NKG2C T cell subset, CD4+ or CD8+ T cells, or bulk PBMC T cells (not recorded which). These receptors were obtained from a man aged 18-70 years in good health.

The chain is built from TRBV6-5 and TRBJ1-6. CDR3 length: 16 residues. Per germline, CDR1 MNHEY and CDR2 SVGAGI. This CDR3 reads CASSYSTTRANSPLHF.

V usage is TRBV12-3 or TRBV12-4 and J usage is TRBJ2-1; the TCRdb call, TRBD2, lacks DNA for checking. The CDR3 spans 16 residues. The CDR3 protein is CASSPIWTSGYNEQFF.

The rearrangement links TRBV5-1 to TRBJ2-7. CDR1 and CDR2 (germline): SGHRS, YFSETQ. This CDR3 is built from 12 residues. CDR3 sequence: CASSWDGYEQYF.

This rearrangement joins TRBV12-3 or TRBV12-4 to TRBJ2-3; TCRdb calls TRBD2, which cannot be checked without DNA. This CDR3 region has 17 residues. This CDR3 is CASSTARDSGFGDTQYF.

The chain uses TRBV6-1 and TRBJ2-7; TCRdb picks TRBD1, but there is no DNA to check that call. Looked up from germline, CDR1 is MNHNS and CDR2 is SASEGT. The CDR3 has 13 amino acids. CDR3 sequence: CASTDGRGYEQYF.

The CDR3 is CATSDPAGAHDAQYF. The chain links TRBV24-1 to TRBJ2-3; TCRdb reports TRBD1, a call that lacks DNA to check it against. CDR1 KGHDR and CDR2 SFDVKD come from the germline V gene. The CDR3 is made up of 15 amino acids.

The chain recombines TRBV18 with TRBJ2-7; TCRdb names TRBD1, which stays unverified in the absence of DNA. This CDR3 contains 14 residues. In germline, CDR1 is KGHSH, CDR2 LQKENI. The CDR3 loop reads CASSPGQDPSEQYF.

The chain carries TRBV20-1 and TRBJ1-1; absent DNA, TCRdb's TRBD1 call cannot be checked. This CDR3 contains 14 residues. Germline-derived CDR1 and CDR2 are DFQATT and SNEGSKA (reference sequence). The CDR3 sequence is CSARDTGQSWSAFF.

The chain carries TRBV29-1 and TRBJ2-5; TCRdb proposes TRBD2, but this gene call is untestable without DNA. The CDR3 runs to 18 residues. From germline, CDR1 is SQVTM and CDR2 ANQGSEA. CDR3 sequence reads: CSVEGVLAGAQKQETQYF.

The V call is TRBV18, the J call TRBJ2-2; TCRdb proposes TRBD1, but this gene call is untestable without DNA. This CDR3 is built from 15 residues. From germline, CDR1 is KGHSH and CDR2 LQKENI. CDR3 region: CASSPVPPNTGELFF.

The chain uses TRBV5-5 and TRBJ2-2; with no DNA, the TCRdb D assignment of TRBD2 cannot be verified. This CDR3 contains 18 residues. The V gene's germline CDR1 is SGHKS and CDR2 YYEKEE (reference sequence). The chain's CDR3 is CASRKRTSGDSNTGELFF.

The CDR3 loop is CASSPTGYSGNTIYF. The chain carries TRBV7-8 and TRBJ1-3; with no DNA, the TCRdb D assignment of TRBD1 cannot be verified. Germline-derived CDR1 and CDR2 are SGHVS and FQNEAQ. The CDR3 runs 15 residues. The entire variable domain, with the rest obtained from reference TRBV7-8 and TRBJ1-3, is as follows: GAGVSQSPRYKVAKRGQDVALRCDPISGHVSLFWYQQALGQGPEFLTYFQNEAQLDKSGLPSDRFFAERPEGSVSTLKIQRTQQEDSAVYLCASSPTGYSGNTIYFGEGSWLTVV.

V is TRBV20-1 and J is TRBJ1-2; checking the TCRdb D call of TRBD1 is not possible without DNA. CDR1 DFQATT and CDR2 SNEGSKA come from the germline V gene (reference sequence). This CDR3 spans 13 amino acids. CDR3 residues: CSAPGTGVHGYTF.

The chain links TRBV7-7 to TRBJ2-1; TCRdb calls TRBD2, which cannot be checked without DNA. Looked up from germline, CDR1 is SSHAT and CDR2 is FNYEAQ (reference sequence). This CDR3 is built from 15 residues. The CDR3 reads CASGPLAGSYNEQFF.

V gene TRBV5-1 combines with J gene TRBJ2-1. Germline V lookup: CDR1 SGHRS, CDR2 YFSETQ. The CDR3 totals 13 residues. The CDR3 sequence: CASSFLDYNEQFF.

J is TRBJ2-7 and V is TRBV29-1. The germline V gene has CDR1 SQVTM and CDR2 ANQGSEA. This CDR3 spans 13 amino acids. The CDR3 loop reads CSAGSGGPYEQYF.

The V call is TRBV6-1, the J call TRBJ2-7; TCRdb's assignment of TRBD1 cannot be checked, as there is no DNA. Germline V CDR1 and CDR2: MNHNS, SASEGT. This CDR3 contains 14 residues. The CDR3 protein is CASRTIGQVYEQYF.

The chain couples TRBV5-1 to TRBJ1-6; absent DNA, TCRdb's TRBD1 call cannot be checked. The CDR3 extends over 15 amino acids. Germline CDR1 is SGHRS and CDR2 is YFSETQ. The CDR3 protein is CASSSATGVGSPLHF.

This rearrangement joins TRBV12-3 or TRBV12-4 to TRBJ1-5. The CDR3 sequence is 15 residues long. This chain's CDR3 is CASRRESGSNQPQHF.

This rearrangement joins TRBV7-8 to TRBJ1-5. The CDR3 has 16 amino acids. Germline V lookup: CDR1 SGHVS, CDR2 FQNEAQ. The chain's CDR3 is CASSLVSRLPNQPQHF.

This rearrangement joins TRBV20-1 to TRBJ2-3; TCRdb lists TRBD2, though no DNA is available to test this call. The germline gives CDR1 DFQATT, CDR2 SNEGSKA (reference sequence). There are 14 residues in the CDR3. CDR3 protein: CSDRLAGRGDTQYF.

This sequence joins TRBV6-1 and TRBJ2-3; TCRdb proposes TRBD1, but this gene call is untestable without DNA. CDR3 length equals 13 residues. Germline CDR1 and CDR2: MNHNS and SASEGT. CDR3: CASSVTGKDTQYF.

The chain has TRBV16 and TRBJ1-2; the TCRdb D gene call, TRBD1, has no DNA to confirm it. Germline assignment: CDR1 KGHSY and CDR2 FQNENV. The CDR3 is 15 residues long. The CDR3 sequence is CASSHKAGSPYGYTF.

This chain connects TRBV11-2 to TRBJ2-7. CDR3 length equals 15 residues. The V gene's germline CDR1 is SGHAT and CDR2 FQNNGV. CDR3 sequence reads: CASSRNSDPTYEQYF.

The rearrangement uses TRBV21-1 and TRBJ1-1; TCRdb outputs TRBD1, but without DNA this stays unchecked. TRBV21-1 is a known pseudogene. This CDR3 is 14 amino acids long. The CDR3 sequence: CASSPRGMNTEAFF.

The chain combines TRBV5-1 with TRBJ2-5; TCRdb returns TRBD1, unconfirmable since there is no DNA. CDR1 and CDR2 from the germline V gene are SGHRS and YFSETQ. This CDR3 contains 15 residues. The CDR3 is CASSSRGDPQETQYF.